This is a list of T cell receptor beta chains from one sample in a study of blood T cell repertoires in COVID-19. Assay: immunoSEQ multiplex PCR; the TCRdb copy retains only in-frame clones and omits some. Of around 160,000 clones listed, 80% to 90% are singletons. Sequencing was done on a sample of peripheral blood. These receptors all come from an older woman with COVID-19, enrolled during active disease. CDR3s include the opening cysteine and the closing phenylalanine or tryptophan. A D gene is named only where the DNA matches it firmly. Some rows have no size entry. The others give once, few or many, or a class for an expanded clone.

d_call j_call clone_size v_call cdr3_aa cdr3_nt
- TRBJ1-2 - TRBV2 CASSRGYGYTF TGTGCCAGCAGCCGGGGGTATGGCTACACCTTC
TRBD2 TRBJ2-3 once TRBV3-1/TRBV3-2 CASSYRLAGGTSTDTQYF TGTGCCAGCAGCTACCGACTAGCGGGGGGGACTAGCACAGATACGCAGTATTTT
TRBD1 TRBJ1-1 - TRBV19 CASSSLGTGRTEAFF TGTGCCAGTAGTTCCCTTGGGACAGGGCGAACTGAAGCTTTCTTT
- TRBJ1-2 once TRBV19 CASSIGDYGYTF TGTGCCAGTAGTATCGGGGACTATGGCTACACCTTC
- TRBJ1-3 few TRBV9 CASSVEFPGAGNTIYF TGTGCCAGCAGCGTAGAGTTCCCAGGGGCTGGAAACACCATATATTTT
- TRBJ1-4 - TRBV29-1 CSVRGGFDEKLFF TGCAGCGTTCGGGGAGGCTTCGATGAAAAACTGTTTTTT
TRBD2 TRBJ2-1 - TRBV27 CASSLRLAGGPMNEQFF TGTGCCAGCAGTTTACGACTAGCGGGGGGCCCTATGAATGAGCAGTTCTTC
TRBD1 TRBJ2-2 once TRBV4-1 CASSQRPGGPIAGELFF TGCGCCAGCAGCCAAAGACCAGGGGGACCAATTGCCGGGGAGCTGTTTTTT
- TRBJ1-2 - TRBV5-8 CASSSRPPDYYGYTF TGTGCCAGCAGCTCCAGACCGCCCGACTACTATGGCTACACCTTC
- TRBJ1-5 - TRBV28 CASTPSQGLNQPQHF TGTGCCAGCACCCCGAGCCAGGGACTCAATCAGCCCCAGCATTTT
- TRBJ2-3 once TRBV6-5 CASTLVRVADTQYF TGTGCCAGCACCCTCGTGAGGGTTGCAGATACGCAGTATTTT
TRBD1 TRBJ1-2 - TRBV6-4 CASTPGQGPYGYTF TGTGCCAGCACCCCGGGACAGGGCCCCTATGGCTACACCTTC
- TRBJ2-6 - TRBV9 CASSAPQDTYPVLTF TGTGCCAGCAGCGCACCCCAAGACACCTATCCCGTCCTGACTTTC
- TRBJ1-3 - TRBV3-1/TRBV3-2 CASSQGGGNTIYF TGTGCCAGCAGCCAAGGCGGGGGCAACACCATATATTTT
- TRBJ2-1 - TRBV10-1 CASSHRGNEQFF TGCGCCAGCAGTCATAGGGGTAATGAGCAGTTCTTC
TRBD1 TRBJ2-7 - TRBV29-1 CSGSPGQGDMQYF TGCAGCGGTTCACCGGGACAGGGGGATATGCAGTACTTC
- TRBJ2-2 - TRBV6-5 CASRQQFPGELFF TGTGCCAGCAGACAACAGTTTCCCGGGGAGCTGTTTTTT
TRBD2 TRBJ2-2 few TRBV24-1 CATSDPNSGAMDGELFF TGTGCCACCAGTGATCCGAACAGCGGGGCAATGGACGGGGAGCTGTTTTTT
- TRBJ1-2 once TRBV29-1 CSSGQPENYGYTF TGCAGCTCCGGACAGCCTGAGAACTATGGCTACACCTTC
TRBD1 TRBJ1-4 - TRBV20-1 CSATEQGAPNEKLFF TGCAGTGCTACTGAACAGGGGGCGCCCAATGAAAAACTGTTTTTT
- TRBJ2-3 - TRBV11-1 CASRPAGADTQYF TGTGCCAGCAGACCGGCAGGGGCAGATACGCAGTATTTT
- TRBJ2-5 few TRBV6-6 CASSYFTGSETQYF TGTGCCAGCAGTTACTTTACGGGGTCAGAGACCCAGTACTTC
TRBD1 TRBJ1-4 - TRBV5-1 CASSQGTATNEKLFF TGCGCCAGCAGCCAAGGGACAGCAACTAATGAAAAACTGTTTTTT
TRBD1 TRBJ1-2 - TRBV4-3 CASSQDSEGARGYTF TGCGCCAGCAGCCAAGACTCAGAGGGGGCTCGTGGCTACACCTTC
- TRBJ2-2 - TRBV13 CASSSRGYAGELFF TGTGCCAGCAGCTCTCGGGGATACGCCGGGGAGCTGTTTTTT
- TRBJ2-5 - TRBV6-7 CASSYGEERETQYF TGTGCCAGCAGTTACGGTGAGGAGAGAGAGACCCAGTACTTC
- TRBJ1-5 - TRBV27 CASSLAGGLKGSNQPQHF TGTGCCAGCAGTCTCGCGGGGGGACTCAAGGGGAGCAATCAGCCCCAGCATTTT
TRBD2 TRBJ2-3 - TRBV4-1 CASSPMTSGDTDTQYF TGCGCCAGCAGCCCTATGACTAGCGGGGACACAGATACGCAGTATTTT
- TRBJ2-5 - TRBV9 CASSVSRPTGVGETQYF TGTGCCAGCAGCGTATCGAGGCCTACCGGGGTGGGGGAGACCCAGTACTTC
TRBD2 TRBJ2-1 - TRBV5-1 CASSLQTSGALDEQFF TGCGCCAGCAGCTTACAGACTAGCGGGGCACTTGATGAGCAGTTCTTC
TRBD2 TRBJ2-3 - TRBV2 CASSEGLAGNTDTQYF TGTGCCAGCAGTGAGGGACTAGCGGGGAATACAGATACGCAGTATTTT
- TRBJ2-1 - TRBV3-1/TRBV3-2 CASSPGLARGNEQFF TGTGCCAGCAGCCCCGGGCTAGCGAGGGGCAATGAGCAGTTCTTC
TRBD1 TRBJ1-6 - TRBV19 CASSITGTGNSPLHF TGTGCCAGTAGTATTACCGGGACAGGGAATTCACCCCTCCACTTT
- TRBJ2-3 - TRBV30 CAWTPGTDTQYF TGTGCCTGGACCCCAGGCACAGATACGCAGTATTTT
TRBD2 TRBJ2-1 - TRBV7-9 CASSPGTSGYNEQFF TGTGCCAGCAGCCCGGGGACTAGCGGCTACAATGAGCAGTTCTTC
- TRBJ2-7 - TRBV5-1 CASSYGHREIYEQYF TGCGCCAGCAGCTACGGGCACAGGGAGATTTACGAGCAGTACTTC
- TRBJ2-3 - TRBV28 CASSRQGDTQYF TGTGCCAGCAGTCGCCAGGGGGATACGCAGTATTTT
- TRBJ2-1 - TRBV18 CASSPPSVWEQFF TGTGCCAGCTCACCACCATCAGTGTGGGAGCAGTTCTTC
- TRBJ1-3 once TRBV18 CASSPNGQGGNTIYF TGTGCCAGCTCACCGAACGGCCAGGGCGGAAACACCATATATTTT
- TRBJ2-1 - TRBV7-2 CASARGLNNEQFF TGTGCCAGCGCGAGAGGTCTGAACAATGAGCAGTTCTTC
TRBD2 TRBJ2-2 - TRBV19 CASSLGLATGELFF TGTGCCAGTAGTCTGGGACTAGCCACCGGGGAGCTGTTTTTT
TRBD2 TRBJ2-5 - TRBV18 CASSRSGGSQETQYF TGTGCCAGCTCACGAAGCGGGGGAAGCCAAGAGACCCAGTACTTC
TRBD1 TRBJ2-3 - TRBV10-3 CAISESRRGTGGSDTQYF TGTGCCATCAGTGAGTCCCGAAGGGGGACAGGGGGCTCAGATACGCAGTATTTT
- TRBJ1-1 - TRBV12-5 CASGLVNKGITEAFF TGTGCTAGTGGTTTGGTAAATAAGGGGATCACTGAAGCTTTCTTT
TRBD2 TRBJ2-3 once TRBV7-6 CASSHPGTTTDTQYF TGTGCCAGCAGCCACCCCGGGACTACCACAGATACGCAGTATTTT